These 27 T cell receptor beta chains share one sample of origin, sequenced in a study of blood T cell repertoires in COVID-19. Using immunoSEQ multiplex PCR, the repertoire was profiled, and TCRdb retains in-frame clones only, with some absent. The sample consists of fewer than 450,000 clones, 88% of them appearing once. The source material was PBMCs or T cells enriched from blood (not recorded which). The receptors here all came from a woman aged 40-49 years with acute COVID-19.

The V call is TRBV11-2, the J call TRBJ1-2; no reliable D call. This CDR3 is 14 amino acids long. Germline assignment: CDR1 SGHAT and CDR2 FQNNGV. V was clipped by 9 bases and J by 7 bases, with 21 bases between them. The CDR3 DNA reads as TGTGCCAGTACCCTCGGTCGGAATCAGGCTGGCTACACCTTC. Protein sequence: CASTLGRNQAGYTF.

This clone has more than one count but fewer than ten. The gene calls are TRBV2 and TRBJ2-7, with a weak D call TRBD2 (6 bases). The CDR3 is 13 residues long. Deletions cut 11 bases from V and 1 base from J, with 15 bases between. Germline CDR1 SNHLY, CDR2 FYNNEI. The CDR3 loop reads CAGLGGGSYEQYF. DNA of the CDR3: TGTGCCGGCCTGGGAGGAGGGTCCTACGAGCAGTACTTC.

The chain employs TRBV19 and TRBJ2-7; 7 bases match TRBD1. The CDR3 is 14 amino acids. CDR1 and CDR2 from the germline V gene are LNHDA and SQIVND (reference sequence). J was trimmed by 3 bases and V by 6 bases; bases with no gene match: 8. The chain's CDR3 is CASSARRDSYEQYF. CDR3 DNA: TGTGCCAGTAGCGCCCGCAGGGACAGCTACGAGCAGTACTTC.

The CDR3 loop is CASSSPGLAGAYEQYF. CDR3 nucleotide sequence: TGTGCCAGCAGCTCCCCCGGGCTAGCGGGGGCCTACGAGCAGTACTTC. This chain joins TRBV7-9 and TRBJ2-7; 10 positions agree with TRBD2. Germline V lookup: CDR1 SEHNR, CDR2 FQNEAQ (reference sequence). This CDR3 comprises 16 residues. V was pared by 4 bases and J by 2 bases, with 8 bases of the junction left unmatched.

This CDR3 is CASSLWAGYNSPLHF. For the CDR3, the DNA is TGTGCCAGCAGCTTATGGGCAGGATATAATTCACCCCTCCACTTT. This sequence joins TRBV7-9 and TRBJ1-6; no clear D. V shed 2 bases and J shed 4 bases, with 9 bases lying between them. The V gene's germline CDR1 is SEHNR and CDR2 FQNEAQ (reference sequence). The CDR3 length is 15 residues.

The CDR3 nucleotides are TGCAGCGCGGATAGGGGGAACACCATATATTTT. Translating gives CSADRGNTIYF. The gene calls are TRBV29-1 and TRBJ1-3, with a weak D call TRBD1 (6 bases). The V end was cut by 7 bases, the J end by 7 bases, with 11 bases between. Germline CDR1 is SQVTM and CDR2 is ANQGSEA. The CDR3 extends over 11 amino acids.

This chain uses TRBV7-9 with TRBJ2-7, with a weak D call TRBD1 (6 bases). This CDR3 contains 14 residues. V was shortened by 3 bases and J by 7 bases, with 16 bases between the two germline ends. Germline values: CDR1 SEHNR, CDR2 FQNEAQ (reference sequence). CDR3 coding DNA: TGTGCCAGCAGCTTTGACAGGATTGGTCGGGAGCAGTACTTC. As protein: CASSFDRIGREQYF.

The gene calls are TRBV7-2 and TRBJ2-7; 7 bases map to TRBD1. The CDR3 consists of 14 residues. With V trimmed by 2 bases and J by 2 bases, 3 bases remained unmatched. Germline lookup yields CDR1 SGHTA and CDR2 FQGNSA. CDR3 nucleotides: TGTGCCAGCAGCTTAATAGGGGGCCCCTACGAGCAGTACTTC. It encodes CASSLIGGPYEQYF.

The CDR3 nucleotides are TGTGCCAGTAGTATCCCAGGGAGGGCTAATTCACCCCTCCACTTT. Its translation: CASSIPGRANSPLHF. The rearrangement links TRBV19 to TRBJ1-6; D is perhaps TRBD1 (5 bases). Per the germline V gene, CDR1 is LNHDA and CDR2 is SQIVND (reference sequence). V was cut by 3 bases and J by 6 bases, with 12 bases left in between. CDR3 length: 15 amino acids.

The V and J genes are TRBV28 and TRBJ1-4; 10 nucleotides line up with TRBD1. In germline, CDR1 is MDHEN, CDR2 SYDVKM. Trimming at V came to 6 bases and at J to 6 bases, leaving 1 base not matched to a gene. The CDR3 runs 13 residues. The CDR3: CASRGTGDEKLFF. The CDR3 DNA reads TGTGCCAGCAGGGGGACAGGGGATGAAAAACTGTTTTTT.

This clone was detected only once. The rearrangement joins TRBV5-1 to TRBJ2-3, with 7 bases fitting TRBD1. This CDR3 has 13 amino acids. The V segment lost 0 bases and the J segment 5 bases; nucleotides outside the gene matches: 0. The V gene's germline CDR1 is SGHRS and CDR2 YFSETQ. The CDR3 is CASSLDRGDTQYF. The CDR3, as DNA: TGCGCCAGCAGCTTGGACAGGGGAGATACGCAGTATTTT.

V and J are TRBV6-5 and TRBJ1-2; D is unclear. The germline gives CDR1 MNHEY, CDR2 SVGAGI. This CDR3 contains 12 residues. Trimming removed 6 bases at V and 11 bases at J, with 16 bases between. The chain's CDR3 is CASSINPPGYTF. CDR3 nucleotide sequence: TGTGCCAGCAGCATTAACCCGCCGGGATACACCTTC.

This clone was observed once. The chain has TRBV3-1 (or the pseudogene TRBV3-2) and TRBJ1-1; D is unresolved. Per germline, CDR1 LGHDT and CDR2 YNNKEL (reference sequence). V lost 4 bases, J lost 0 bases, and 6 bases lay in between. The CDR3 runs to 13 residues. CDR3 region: CASSRQMNTEAFF. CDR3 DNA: TGTGCCAGCAGCCGGCAGATGAACACTGAAGCTTTCTTT.

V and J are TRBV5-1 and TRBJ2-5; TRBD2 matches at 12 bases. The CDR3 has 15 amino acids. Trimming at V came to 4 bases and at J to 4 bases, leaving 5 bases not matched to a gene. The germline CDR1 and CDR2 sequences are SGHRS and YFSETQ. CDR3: CASSASGGAGETQYF. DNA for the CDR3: TGCGCCAGCAGCGCTAGCGGGGGGGCCGGAGAGACCCAGTACTTC.

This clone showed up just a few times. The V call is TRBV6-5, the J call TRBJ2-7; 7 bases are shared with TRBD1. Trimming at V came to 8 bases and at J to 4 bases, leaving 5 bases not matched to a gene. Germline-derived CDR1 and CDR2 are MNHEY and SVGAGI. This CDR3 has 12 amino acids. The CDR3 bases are TGTGCCAGCGGACAGGTGAAATACGAGCAGTACTTC. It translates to CASGQVKYEQYF.

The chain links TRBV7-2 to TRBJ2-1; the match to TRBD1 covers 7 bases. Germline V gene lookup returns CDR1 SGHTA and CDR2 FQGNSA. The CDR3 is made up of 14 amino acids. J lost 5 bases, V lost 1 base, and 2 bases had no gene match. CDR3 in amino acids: CASSLEGAHNEQFF. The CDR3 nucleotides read TGTGCCAGCAGCTTAGAGGGGGCTCACAATGAGCAGTTCTTC. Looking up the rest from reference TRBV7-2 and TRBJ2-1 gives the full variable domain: GAGVSQSPSNKVTEKGKDVELRCDPISGHTALYWYRQSLGQGLEFLIYFQGNSAPDKSGLPSDRFSAERTGGSVSTLTIQRTQQEDSAVYLCASSLEGAHNEQFFGPGTRLTVL.

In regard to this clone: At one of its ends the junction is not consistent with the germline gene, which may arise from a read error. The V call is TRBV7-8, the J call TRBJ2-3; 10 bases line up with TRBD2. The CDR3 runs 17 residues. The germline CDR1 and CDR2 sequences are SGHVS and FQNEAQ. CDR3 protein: CANSSPGERGGADTQYF. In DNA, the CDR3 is TGTGCCAACAGCTCGCCGGGGGAGCGGGGGGGCGCAGATACGCAGTATTTT.

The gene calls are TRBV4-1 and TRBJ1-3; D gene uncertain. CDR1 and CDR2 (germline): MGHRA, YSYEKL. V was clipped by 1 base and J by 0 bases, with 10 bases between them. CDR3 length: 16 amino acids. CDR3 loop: CASSQGGDHSGNTIYF. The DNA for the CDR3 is TGCGCCAGCAGCCAAGGAGGAGACCACTCTGGAAACACCATATATTTT.

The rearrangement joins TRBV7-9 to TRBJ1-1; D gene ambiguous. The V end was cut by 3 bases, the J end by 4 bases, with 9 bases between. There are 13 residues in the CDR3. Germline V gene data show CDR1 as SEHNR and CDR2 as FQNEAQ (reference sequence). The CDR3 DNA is TGTGCCAGCAGCTTCCCCTTAGTCACTGAAGCTTTCTTT. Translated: CASSFPLVTEAFF.

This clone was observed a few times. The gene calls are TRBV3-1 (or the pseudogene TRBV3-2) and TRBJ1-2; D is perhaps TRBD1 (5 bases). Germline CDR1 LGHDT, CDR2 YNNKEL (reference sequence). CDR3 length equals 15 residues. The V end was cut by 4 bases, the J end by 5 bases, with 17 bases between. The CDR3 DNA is TGTGCCAGCAGCCCTCTGGGCAGGGAGGATTATGGCTACACCTTC. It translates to CASSPLGREDYGYTF.

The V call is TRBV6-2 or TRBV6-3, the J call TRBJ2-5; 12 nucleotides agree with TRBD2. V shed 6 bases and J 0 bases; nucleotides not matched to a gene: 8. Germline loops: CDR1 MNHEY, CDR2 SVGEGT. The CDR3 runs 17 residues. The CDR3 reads CASSPTSGGLNQETQYF. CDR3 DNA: TGTGCCAGCAGCCCTACTAGCGGGGGGCTAAACCAAGAGACCCAGTACTTC.

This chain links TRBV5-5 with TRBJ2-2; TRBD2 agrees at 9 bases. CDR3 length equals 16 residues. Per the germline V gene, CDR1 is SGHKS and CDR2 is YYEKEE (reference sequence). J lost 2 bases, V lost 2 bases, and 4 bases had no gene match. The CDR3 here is CASSFLAGANTGELFF. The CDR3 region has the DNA TGTGCCAGCAGCTTCTTAGCGGGGGCCAACACCGGGGAGCTGTTTTTT.

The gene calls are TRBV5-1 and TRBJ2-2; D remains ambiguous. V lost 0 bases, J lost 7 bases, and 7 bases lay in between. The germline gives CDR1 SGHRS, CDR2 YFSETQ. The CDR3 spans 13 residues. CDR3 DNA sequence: TGCGCCAGCAGCTTGGACGTCAGCGGGGAGCTGTTTTTT. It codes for CASSLDVSGELFF.

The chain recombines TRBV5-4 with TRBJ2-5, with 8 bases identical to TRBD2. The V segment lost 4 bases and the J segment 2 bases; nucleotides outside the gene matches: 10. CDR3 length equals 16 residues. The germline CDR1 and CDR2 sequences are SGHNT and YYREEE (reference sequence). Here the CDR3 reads CASSPWSGGLQETQYF. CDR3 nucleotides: TGTGCCAGCAGCCCGTGGAGCGGGGGACTACAAGAGACCCAGTACTTC.

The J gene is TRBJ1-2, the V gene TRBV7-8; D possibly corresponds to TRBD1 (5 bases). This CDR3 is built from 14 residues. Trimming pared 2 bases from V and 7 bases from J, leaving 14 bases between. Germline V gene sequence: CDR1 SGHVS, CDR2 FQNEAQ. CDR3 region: CASSLIPGGAGYTF. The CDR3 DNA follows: TGTGCCAGCAGCTTAATCCCTGGAGGGGCTGGCTACACCTTC.

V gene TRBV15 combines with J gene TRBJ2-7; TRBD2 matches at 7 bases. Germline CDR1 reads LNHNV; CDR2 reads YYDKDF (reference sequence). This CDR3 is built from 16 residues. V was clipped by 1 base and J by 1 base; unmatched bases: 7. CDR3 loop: CATSRAAGLYSYEQYF. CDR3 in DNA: TGTGCCACCAGCAGAGCAGCGGGACTATATTCCTACGAGCAGTACTTC.

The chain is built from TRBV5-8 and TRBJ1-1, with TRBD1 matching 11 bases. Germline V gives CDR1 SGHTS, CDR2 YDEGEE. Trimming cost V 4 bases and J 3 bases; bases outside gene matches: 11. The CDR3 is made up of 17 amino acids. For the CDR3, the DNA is TGTGCCAGCAGCCCTACGGGACAGGGGGTCGCGGACACTGAAGCTTTCTTT. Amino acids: CASSPTGQGVADTEAFF.